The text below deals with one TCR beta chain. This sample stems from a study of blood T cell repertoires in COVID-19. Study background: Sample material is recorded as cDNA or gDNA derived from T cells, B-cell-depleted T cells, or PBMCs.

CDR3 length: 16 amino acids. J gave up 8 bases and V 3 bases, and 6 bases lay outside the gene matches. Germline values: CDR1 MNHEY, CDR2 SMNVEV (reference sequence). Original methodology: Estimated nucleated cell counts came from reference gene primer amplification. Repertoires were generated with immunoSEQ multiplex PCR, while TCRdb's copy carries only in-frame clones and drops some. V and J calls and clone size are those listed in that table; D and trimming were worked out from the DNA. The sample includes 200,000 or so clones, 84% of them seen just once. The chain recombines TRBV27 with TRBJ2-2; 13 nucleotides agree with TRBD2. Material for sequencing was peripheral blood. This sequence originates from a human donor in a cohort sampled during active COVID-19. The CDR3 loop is CASSFTSGRAVGELFF. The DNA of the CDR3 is TGTGCCAGCAGTTTCACTAGCGGGAGGGCCGTAGGGGAGCTGTTTTTT.